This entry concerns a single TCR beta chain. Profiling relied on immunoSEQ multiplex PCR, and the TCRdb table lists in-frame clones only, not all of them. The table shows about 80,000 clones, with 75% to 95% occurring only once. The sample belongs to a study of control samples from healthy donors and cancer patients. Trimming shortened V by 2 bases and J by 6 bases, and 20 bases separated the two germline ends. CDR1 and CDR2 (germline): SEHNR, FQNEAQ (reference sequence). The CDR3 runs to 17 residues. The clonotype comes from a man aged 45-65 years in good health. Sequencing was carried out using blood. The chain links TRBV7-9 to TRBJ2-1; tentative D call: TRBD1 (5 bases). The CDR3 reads CASSLLSRAQGSNEQFF. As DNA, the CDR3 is TGTGCCAGCAGCTTATTATCCAGGGCCCAAGGGTCCAATGAGCAGTTCTTC.